This T cell receptor (beta chain) was captured by sequencing in a study of human T cells and chemical hapten exposure. Germline V gene data show CDR1 as MGHRA and CDR2 as YSYEKL. The CDR3 has 15 amino acids. The V gene lost 4 bases and the J gene lost 3 bases, with 14 bases spanning the gap. As handled by the study authors: A per-sample median of around 100,000 TCRs was observed, with a range of about 20,000 to 700,000. TCRdb used MiXCR to reprocess the RACE reads, holding one entry per CDR3 protein. The V and J calls reflect TCRdb's pipeline rather than the authors' work. Of 110,000 to 150,000 distinct CDR3 sequences in the sample, approximately 10% were seen once. The time point: patch test 2, 6 weeks after DPC sensitization. The sample's treatment: therapeutic diphenylcyclopropenone sensitization with weekly scalp DPC. This clonotype was detected ten times or more.

This clonotype originated in a woman between 45 and 60 years old with alopecia areata. Some clones in this sample may be carry-over from other donors' samples. The sample here was whole blood, taken in connection with sensitization to the hapten diphenylcyclopropenone (DPC). The chain recombines TRBV4-1 with TRBJ2-3; tentatively, D is TRBD2 (5 bases). CDR3 sequence (DNA): TGCGCCAGCAGCCTAAGTGTGGGAGCAACAGATACGCAGTATTTT. The encoded protein is CASSLSVGATDTQYF.